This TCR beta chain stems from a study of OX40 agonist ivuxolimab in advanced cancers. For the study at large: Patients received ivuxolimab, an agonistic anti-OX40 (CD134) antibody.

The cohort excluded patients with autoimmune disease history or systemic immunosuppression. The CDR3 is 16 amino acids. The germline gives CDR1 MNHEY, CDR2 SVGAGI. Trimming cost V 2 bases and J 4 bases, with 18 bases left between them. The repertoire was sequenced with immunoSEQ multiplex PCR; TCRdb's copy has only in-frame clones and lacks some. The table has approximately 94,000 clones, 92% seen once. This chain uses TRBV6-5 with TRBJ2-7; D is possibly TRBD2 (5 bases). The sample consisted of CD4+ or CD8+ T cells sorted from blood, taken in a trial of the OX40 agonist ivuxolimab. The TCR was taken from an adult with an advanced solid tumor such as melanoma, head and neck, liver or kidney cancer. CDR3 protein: CASSYGSYGSEYEQYF. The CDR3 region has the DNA TGTGCCAGCAGTTACGGGAGTTACGGGTCGGAGTACGAGCAGTACTTC.